The next 18 T cell receptor beta chains were all read from a single sample in a study of cytomegalovirus exposure and HLA in healthy donors. Primers for the PCR totalled 60 Vbeta and 13 Jbeta. Generated by immunoSEQ multiplex PCR, the TCRdb table keeps only in-frame clones and is missing some. Among about 92,000 clones listed, approximately 84% were seen once. The sample was PBMCs. The source is a girl aged 2 to 9 in good health and CMV-seropositive.

The rearrangement joins TRBV28 to TRBJ1-4; D uncertain. The length of the CDR3 is 14 residues. In germline, CDR1 is MDHEN, CDR2 SYDVKM. Trimming removed 7 bases from V and 4 bases from J, with 13 bases in between. The CDR3 nucleotides are TGTGCCAGCACACTGCGGGTTCTTAATGAAAAACTGTTTTTT. Protein sequence: CASTLRVLNEKLFF.

The chain uses TRBV29-1 and TRBJ1-4; 9 bases fit TRBD1. CDR3 size: 13 residues. CDR1 SQVTM and CDR2 ANQGSEA come from the germline V gene. V gave up 7 bases and J gave up 8 bases; unmatched junction bases: 8. DNA of the CDR3: TGCAGCGCCGCCGGGACAGGGCTGGAAAAACTGTTTTTT. Translated: CSAAGTGLEKLFF. Looking up the rest from reference TRBV29-1 and TRBJ1-4 gives the full variable domain: SAVISQKPSRDICQRGTSLTIQCQVDSQVTMMFWYRQQPGQSLTLIATANQGSEATYESGFVIDKFPISRPNLTFSTLTVSNMSPEDSSIYLCSAAGTGLEKLFFGSGTQLSVL.

The gene calls are TRBV23-1 and TRBJ2-7; 7 bases fit TRBD1. TRBV23-1 belongs to the ORF category, with a function that is uncertain. The CDR3 sequence is 17 residues long. The V segment lost 2 bases and the J segment 2 bases; nucleotides outside the gene matches: 12. The CDR3 spells CASSQKNPGDSPYEQYF. DNA of the CDR3: TGCGCCAGCAGTCAAAAGAATCCAGGGGACAGTCCCTACGAGCAGTACTTC.

The J gene is TRBJ2-5, the V gene TRBV29-1, with TRBD2 matching 7 bases. The V gene end was trimmed by 5 bases and the J gene end by 5 bases; junction bases not matched to a gene: 11. Germline V gene sequence: CDR1 SQVTM, CDR2 ANQGSEA. The CDR3 consists of 14 residues. The CDR3 loop reads CSVLRGYGGETQYF. In DNA, the CDR3 is TGCAGCGTTCTCCGTGGCTACGGGGGGGAGACCCAGTACTTC.

J is TRBJ2-5 and V is TRBV7-3; possibly TRBD2 for D (5 bases). CDR1 is SGHTA and CDR2 is FQGTGA in the germline V gene. The germline V and J ends were trimmed by 5 bases and 2 bases, with 18 bases remaining between them. This CDR3 spans 16 amino acids. The CDR3 DNA reads TGTGCCAGCAGCACATACACGGAGGAGGTACAAGAGACCCAGTACTTC. It translates to CASSTYTEEVQETQYF.

The chain uses TRBV2 and TRBJ1-2, with 10 bases matching TRBD1. This CDR3 has 14 residues. The ends lost 6 bases at V and 3 bases at J; junction bases unmatched: 4. CDR1 and CDR2 (germline): SNHLY, FYNNEI. DNA for the CDR3: TGTGCCAGCAGGGGGACAGGGGACTACTATGGCTACACCTTC. Translation: CASRGTGDYYGYTF.

This chain uses TRBV28 with TRBJ1-1, with TRBD1 as a possible D gene (6 bases). This CDR3 has 16 amino acids. V lost 3 bases and J 4 bases, leaving 18 bases between the germline ends. Germline V gene data show CDR1 as MDHEN and CDR2 as SYDVKM. The CDR3 reads CASSFLGTGGRTEAFF. The CDR3 DNA follows: TGTGCCAGCAGTTTCCTGGGGACGGGGGGGCGCACTGAAGCTTTCTTT.

The chain carries TRBV5-5 and TRBJ1-4; D not resolved. The CDR3 totals 16 residues. Germline V gene sequence: CDR1 SGHKS, CDR2 YYEKEE (reference sequence). Trimming stripped 0 bases from V and 6 bases from J, with 15 bases between. The CDR3 nucleotides are TGTGCCAGCAGCTTGGCCCTCGTATGGGCCGATGAAAAACTGTTTTTT. Its translation is CASSLALVWADEKLFF. Complete variable domain (other parts from reference TRBV5-5 and TRBJ1-4): DAGVTQSPTHLIKTRGQQVTLRCSPISGHKSVSWYQQVLGQGPQFIFQYYEKEERGRGNFPDRFSARQFPNYSSELNVNALLLGDSALYLCASSLALVWADEKLFFGSGTQLSVL.

V gene TRBV5-1 combines with J gene TRBJ2-5; TRBD2 might be the D (5 bases). V was clipped by 7 bases and J by 9 bases, with 28 bases between them. This CDR3 comprises 16 residues. Germline V lookup: CDR1 SGHRS, CDR2 YFSETQ. CDR3 DNA: TGCGCCAGCGCCCGGAAATGGGGAGCCCCTGAGGGAGCCCAGTACTTC. Encoded protein: CASARKWGAPEGAQYF.

This chain links TRBV6-5 with TRBJ2-7; 7 bases are a match to TRBD1. Germline V gene sequence: CDR1 MNHEY, CDR2 SVGAGI. J was trimmed by 6 bases and V by 2 bases; bases with no gene match: 4. The length of the CDR3 is 13 residues. The CDR3 region has the DNA TGTGCCAGCAGTTACATCAGACAGGGCGAGCAGTACTTC. Its protein is CASSYIRQGEQYF.

This rearrangement joins TRBV4-1 to TRBJ1-5, with no clear D. Per germline, CDR1 MGHRA and CDR2 YSYEKL. V was trimmed by 1 base and J by 15 bases, leaving 19 bases between them. The CDR3 extends over 14 amino acids. The CDR3 DNA reads as TGCGCCAGCAGCCAAGGGGCAGAAGGAGGTCCGACGCATTTT. This codes for CASSQGAEGGPTHF.

V is TRBV10-3 and J is TRBJ1-4; tentatively, D is TRBD1 (6 bases). The CDR3 is 14 residues long. V dropped 3 bases and J dropped 4 bases, with 9 bases sitting between them. The V gene's germline CDR1 is ENHRY and CDR2 SYGVKD. This chain's CDR3 is CAISDRQDNEKLFF. The CDR3 coding sequence is TGTGCCATCAGTGACCGACAGGATAATGAAAAACTGTTTTTT.

This clone has more than one count but fewer than ten. V and J are TRBV18 and TRBJ2-7, with 7 bases aligning to TRBD1. With 6 bases clipped from V and 5 bases from J, the junction kept 1 base outside the gene matches. Germline V CDR1 and CDR2: KGHSH, LQKENI. The CDR3 spans 11 residues. CDR3 loop: CASSTGDEQYF. The CDR3 DNA reads as TGTGCCAGCTCCACAGGGGACGAGCAGTACTTC.

The chain uses TRBV28 and TRBJ1-1, with D uncertain. V gave up 3 bases and J gave up 6 bases, with 8 bases separating them. The CDR3 has 12 amino acids. CDR1 is MDHEN and CDR2 is SYDVKM in the germline V gene. In DNA form, the CDR3 reads TGTGCCAGCAGTTTGAGCGGGTCTGAAGCTTTCTTT. Residues: CASSLSGSEAFF.

This clone was counted a single time. The chain combines TRBV28 with TRBJ2-7; D is unclear. Germline CDR1 reads MDHEN; CDR2 reads SYDVKM. The CDR3 has 15 residues. V was pared by 3 bases and J by 2 bases, with 14 bases between. The CDR3 sequence: CASSFSPVGAYEQYF. The DNA of the CDR3 is TGTGCCAGCAGTTTCTCACCAGTAGGAGCCTACGAGCAGTACTTC.

V usage is TRBV10-3 and J usage is TRBJ2-1; D not resolved. Germline V gene sequence: CDR1 ENHRY, CDR2 SYGVKD. The CDR3 totals 12 residues. V lost 2 bases to trimming and J lost 5 bases, with 4 bases between them. CDR3 nucleotides: TGTGCCATCAGTGAGCCTGACAATGAGCAGTTCTTC. This sequence encodes CAISEPDNEQFF.

The genes are TRBV5-4 and TRBJ2-7, with a possible D match to TRBD2 (5 bases). This CDR3 region has 14 residues. V was cut by 3 bases and J by 2 bases, with 12 bases left in between. Germline assignment: CDR1 SGHNT and CDR2 YYREEE (reference sequence). The CDR3 reads CASSSDSLAYEQYF. CDR3 DNA sequence: TGTGCCAGCAGCTCGGATTCACTAGCCTACGAGCAGTACTTC. The entire variable domain, with the rest obtained from reference TRBV5-4 and TRBJ2-7, is as follows: ETGVTQSPTHLIKTRGQQVTLRCSSQSGHNTVSWYQQALGQGPQFIFQYYREEENGRGNFPPRFSGLQFPNYSSELNVNALELDDSALYLCASSSDSLAYEQYFGPGTRLTVT.

The gene calls are TRBV7-3 and TRBJ2-1; D is uncertain. The V gene lost 5 bases and the J gene lost 2 bases, with 10 bases spanning the gap. CDR1 is SGHTA and CDR2 is FQGTGA in the germline V gene. This CDR3 comprises 14 residues. CDR3 nucleotides: TGTGCCAGCAGCACCGGTAACCCCTACAATGAGCAGTTCTTC. Translated, it gives CASSTGNPYNEQFF.